The 28 T cell receptor beta chains in this list originate from one sample, sequenced in a study of shared clonotypes between healthy human individuals. Some clones are missing from TCRdb's copy, which holds only in-frame ones; the method was immunoSEQ multiplex PCR. The sample yields roughly 2 million clones, approximately 96% seen once. Source material: naive CD4+ T cells sorted from blood. As for subset: CD45RA+ positively selected. These receptor sequences come from a man in his late teens or twenties in good health.

The chain has TRBV28 and TRBJ1-1; 8 bases map to TRBD1. V lost 6 bases and J lost 2; bases outside the gene matches: 8. Germline lookup yields CDR1 MDHEN and CDR2 SYDVKM. The CDR3 totals 15 residues. This CDR3 reads CASSYPDRANTEAFF. CDR3 sequence (DNA): TGTGCCAGCAGCTACCCGGACAGGGCAAACACTGAAGCTTTCTTT.

On this clone itself: In the same sample, other DNA sequences code for this CDR3. Here the CDR3 DNA reads TGTGCCAGCAGTTTCAGGGGCGTAGGGACCCAGTACTTC. Residues: CASSFRGVGTQYF. The J gene is TRBJ2-5, the V gene TRBV28; maybe TRBD1 (6 bases). Germline values: CDR1 MDHEN, CDR2 SYDVKM. The ends were cut back, 3 bases at V and 7 bases at J, with 12 bases in the middle. The CDR3 runs 13 residues.

This clone was observed once. The chain employs TRBV7-2 and TRBJ2-6; D uncertain. There are 16 residues in the CDR3. Germline-derived CDR1 and CDR2 are SGHTA and FQGNSA. With 5 bases removed from V and 3 bases from J, the gap between germline ends came to 14 bases. The CDR3 protein is CASSPDSGVGANVLTF. CDR3 sequence (DNA): TGTGCCAGCAGCCCCGACTCGGGTGTTGGGGCCAACGTCCTGACTTTC.

This clone was observed a single time. The chain couples TRBV7-9 to TRBJ2-7; 7 bases line up with TRBD1. The length of the CDR3 is 14 residues. Germline V lookup: CDR1 SEHNR, CDR2 FQNEAQ (reference sequence). J gave up 5 bases and V 5 bases, and 9 bases lay outside the gene matches. CDR3 nucleotide sequence: TGTGCCAGCAGCCTGACGACAGGGTTCGACGAGCAGTACTTC. Translated, it gives CASSLTTGFDEQYF.

CDR3 sequence (DNA): TGTGCCAGCAGCTTAGTAGGCAGGAGTGAAGCCAAAAACATTCAGTACTTC. As protein: CASSLVGRSEAKNIQYF. The chain is built from TRBV7-2 and TRBJ2-4; no firm D call. The V gene lost 1 base and the J gene lost 0 bases, with 13 bases spanning the gap. The germline V gene has CDR1 SGHTA and CDR2 FQGNSA. The CDR3 is made up of 17 amino acids.

J is TRBJ2-7 and V is TRBV6-1; D uncertain. Germline V gives CDR1 MNHNS, CDR2 SASEGT. Trimming cost V 0 bases and J 7 bases, with 7 bases left between them. This CDR3 has 12 amino acids. The CDR3 loop reads CASSEARTEQYF. DNA for the CDR3: TGTGCCAGCAGTGAAGCGCGAACAGAGCAGTACTTC.

Comments on this clone: This CDR3 is also generated by other DNA sequences in the sample. The V call is TRBV29-1, the J call TRBJ2-3, with D uncertain. The V and J ends lost 3 bases and 2 bases respectively, with 9 bases between them. Germline CDR1 SQVTM, CDR2 ANQGSEA. This CDR3 comprises 13 residues. This chain's CDR3 is CSVEGRHTDTQYF. CDR3 DNA sequence: TGCAGCGTTGAGGGCAGACACACAGATACGCAGTATTTT.

On this clone: The same CDR3 also results from other DNA sequences found in this sample. V usage is TRBV5-1 and J usage is TRBJ2-2; a possible D gene is TRBD2 (6 bases). Germline assignment: CDR1 SGHRS and CDR2 YFSETQ. The CDR3 runs 15 residues. Trimming shortened V by 3 bases and J by 2 bases, and 11 bases separated the two germline ends. This chain's CDR3 is CASSSEGGNTGELFF. The DNA for the CDR3 is TGCGCCAGCAGCTCGGAGGGAGGAAACACCGGGGAGCTGTTTTTT. Drawing the rest from reference TRBV5-1 and TRBJ2-2, the complete variable domain is KAGVTQTPRYLIKTRGQQVTLSCSPISGHRSVSWYQQTPGQGLQFLFEYFSETQRNKGNFPGRFSGRQFSNSRSEMNVSTLELGDSALYLCASSSEGGNTGELFFGEGSRLTVL.

The chain uses TRBV7-2 and TRBJ2-5; D not resolved. The germline V gene has CDR1 SGHTA and CDR2 FQGNSA. Trimming removed 5 bases from V and 1 base from J, with 11 bases in between. The CDR3 length is 14 residues. CDR3 DNA sequence: TGTGCCAGCAGCCCGACCGCGGCCCAAGAGACCCAGTACTTC. Its translation: CASSPTAAQETQYF.

The chain joins TRBV6-1 to TRBJ1-2, with D possibly being TRBD1 (5 bases). The CDR3 spans 15 residues. Trimming cost V 3 bases and J 2 bases, with 13 bases left between them. The V gene's germline CDR1 is MNHNS and CDR2 SASEGT. The CDR3 loop reads CASSERRGVNYGYTF. In nucleotides, the CDR3 is TGTGCCAGCAGTGAGAGGCGGGGGGTGAACTATGGCTACACCTTC.

V and J are TRBV11-2 and TRBJ2-7; no reliable D call. The germline V gene has CDR1 SGHAT and CDR2 FQNNGV. V gave up 5 bases and J gave up 4 bases, with 18 bases separating them. CDR3 length: 15 amino acids. The CDR3 here is CASSLLSSAPYEQYF. The CDR3 DNA reads as TGTGCCAGCAGCCTCCTAAGTTCGGCGCCTTACGAGCAGTACTTC.

This chain connects TRBV5-6 to TRBJ2-7; no firm D call. This CDR3 is built from 12 residues. Germline values: CDR1 SGHDT, CDR2 YYEEEE. Trimming took off 4 bases at V and 4 bases at J, with 9 bases between the two ends. In DNA, the CDR3 is TGTGCCAGCAGCCATGACGGATACGAGCAGTACTTC. As protein: CASSHDGYEQYF.

The chain is built from TRBV6-1 and TRBJ2-7; 7 bases agree with TRBD2. Germline lookup yields CDR1 MNHNS and CDR2 SASEGT. The V segment lost 2 bases and the J segment 1 base; nucleotides outside the gene matches: 5. The CDR3 covers 15 residues. Here the CDR3 DNA reads TGTGCCAGCAGTGAATCCGGGACTATTTCCTACGAGCAGTACTTC. Its translation is CASSESGTISYEQYF.

The chain uses TRBV6-1 and TRBJ1-5; the D is unclear. The length of the CDR3 is 15 residues. V lost 5 bases to trimming and J lost 5 bases, with 16 bases between them. CDR1 and CDR2 from the germline V gene are MNHNS and SASEGT. The chain's CDR3 is CASSPVGSGDQPQHF. DNA of the CDR3: TGTGCCAGCAGTCCAGTGGGGAGCGGGGATCAGCCCCAGCATTTT.

The V gene is TRBV2, the J gene TRBJ2-3; D is perhaps TRBD2 (6 bases). Germline V gene data show CDR1 as SNHLY and CDR2 as FYNNEI. The germline V and J ends were trimmed by 7 bases and 1 base, with 12 bases remaining between them. The CDR3 contains 14 residues. CDR3 loop: CASKGRPGTDTQYF. CDR3 sequence (DNA): TGTGCCAGCAAGGGGAGGCCCGGCACAGATACGCAGTATTTT.

This clone was found once. The junction departs from the called germline gene at one end, perhaps through a read error. The chain combines TRBV29-1 with TRBJ1-4; a weak D match, TRBD1 (5 bases). Germline V gene data show CDR1 as SQVTM and CDR2 as ANQGSEA. CDR3 length: 14 residues. This chain's CDR3 is CSVEGDAQGEKLFF. CDR3 sequence (DNA): TGCAGCGTCGAAGGGGACGCCCAAGGGGAAAAACTGTTTTTT.

This chain uses TRBV10-3 with TRBJ2-7; 8 nucleotides agree with TRBD1. The CDR3 is 18 residues long. Germline values: CDR1 ENHRY, CDR2 SYGVKD. V was clipped by 4 bases and J by 0 bases; unmatched bases: 14. DNA of the CDR3: TGTGCCATCAGTGGGCAGGGGGCGCTGAACGAGGGCTCCTACGAGCAGTACTTC. As protein: CAISGQGALNEGSYEQYF.

Turning to this clone: This same CDR3 is encoded by further DNA sequences in the sample. Written as DNA, the CDR3 is TGTGCCAGCAGTAGGGACTCCTTCTCCTACGAGCAGTACTTC. Amino acids: CASSRDSFSYEQYF. The genes are TRBV5-4 and TRBJ2-7; D may be TRBD2 (6 bases). Germline V CDR1 and CDR2: SGHNT, YYREEE (reference sequence). V was cut by 5 bases and J by 0 bases, with 12 bases left in between. The CDR3 consists of 14 residues.

The J gene is TRBJ2-1, the V gene TRBV19; D gene unclear. The CDR3 spans 14 residues. Germline V gives CDR1 LNHDA, CDR2 SQIVND (reference sequence). V dropped 6 bases and J dropped 3 bases, with 12 bases sitting between them. CDR3 DNA: TGTGCCAGTAGCGTGGGGATGAGCTACAATGAGCAGTTCTTC. It encodes CASSVGMSYNEQFF.

The J gene is TRBJ1-2, the V gene TRBV19; the D gene is possibly TRBD1 (5 bases). The germline V gene encodes CDR1 LNHDA and CDR2 SQIVND (reference sequence). Trimming stripped 6 bases from V and 8 bases from J, with 19 bases between. The CDR3 loop spans 14 amino acids. CDR3 nucleotides: TGTGCCAGTAGAGCGGGCAGGGAAAGCGGCGGCTACACCTTC. Translation gives CASRAGRESGGYTF.

This sequence joins TRBV6-1 and TRBJ1-6; D may be TRBD1 (6 bases). Germline V gene data show CDR1 as MNHNS and CDR2 as SASEGT. This CDR3 spans 15 amino acids. The ends were cut back, 3 bases at V and 4 bases at J, with 10 bases in the middle. The CDR3 coding sequence is TGTGCCAGCAGTGATTTGACAGGTTATAATTCACCCCTCCACTTT. This translates into CASSDLTGYNSPLHF.

Here the CDR3 reads CASSDSRKEETQYF. CDR3 nucleotides: TGTGCCAGCAGTGACTCGAGGAAAGAGGAGACCCAGTACTTC. This chain links TRBV6-4 with TRBJ2-5, with D hard to call. The germline V gene has CDR1 MRHNA and CDR2 SNTAGT. The CDR3 runs to 14 residues. V dropped 0 bases and J dropped 5 bases, with 10 bases sitting between them.

The rearrangement uses TRBV4-3 and TRBJ2-7, with 8 bases identical to TRBD2. Unmatched junction bases numbered 15, after V lost 1 base and J lost 7 bases. Germline lookup yields CDR1 LGHNA and CDR2 YSLEER. This CDR3 region has 17 residues. Here the CDR3 reads CASSQAQGAAGTREQYF. The CDR3 coding sequence is TGCGCCAGCAGCCAAGCCCAGGGAGCGGCCGGGACTAGGGAGCAGTACTTC.

This clone came up once. The chain employs TRBV7-9 and TRBJ1-3; D not resolved. Trimming cost V 6 bases and J 0 bases, with 12 bases left between them. Germline CDR1 reads SEHNR; CDR2 reads FQNEAQ (reference sequence). The CDR3 extends over 15 amino acids. The CDR3: CASSSTGLSGNTIYF. CDR3 in DNA: TGTGCCAGCAGTTCGACTGGCCTCTCTGGAAACACCATATATTTT.

This chain links TRBV6-5 with TRBJ2-7; D call uncertain. The germline V gene encodes CDR1 MNHEY and CDR2 SVGAGI. V was shortened by 6 bases and J by 3 bases, with 18 bases between the two germline ends. This CDR3 spans 15 amino acids. The CDR3 sequence: CASSSVPPDRYEQYF. CDR3 bases: TGTGCCAGCAGCTCGGTCCCCCCTGACCGCTACGAGCAGTACTTC.

The V call is TRBV2, the J call TRBJ2-1; 8 positions agree with TRBD1. V lost 4 bases to trimming and J lost 7 bases; unmatched junction nucleotides: 9. This CDR3 comprises 15 residues. Germline loops: CDR1 SNHLY, CDR2 FYNNEI. This CDR3 reads CASSVETGVGNEQFF. Here the CDR3 DNA reads TGTGCCAGCAGTGTAGAGACAGGGGTGGGGAATGAGCAGTTCTTC.

This clone has only one observation. The chain employs TRBV18 and TRBJ1-3; D perhaps matches TRBD1 (6 bases). The CDR3 loop spans 17 amino acids. Deletions cut 4 bases from V and 0 bases from J, with 16 bases between. CDR1 and CDR2 from the germline V gene are KGHSH and LQKENI. The CDR3 spells CASSHGGTRISGNTIYF. The CDR3, as DNA: TGTGCCAGCTCACACGGGGGCACGAGGATCTCTGGAAACACCATATATTTT.

The V call is TRBV19, the J call TRBJ2-2, with 9 bases that match TRBD2. V was clipped by 5 bases and J by 5 bases; unmatched bases: 9. Germline V gives CDR1 LNHDA, CDR2 SQIVND (reference sequence). This CDR3 spans 16 amino acids. CDR3 sequence reads: CASSVLSGRSTGELFF. CDR3 nucleotide sequence: TGTGCCAGTAGTGTTCTTAGCGGGAGATCGACCGGGGAGCTGTTTTTT.